The subject of this entry is one T cell receptor (beta chain). The data derive from a study of blood T cell repertoires in COVID-19. Enrolled through a virtual design, the participants were between 18 and 89 years of age and came from under 30 US areas. Participant-given clinical history determined each cohort assignment. Recovery among Cohort 3 donors was established by two negative PCRs, clearance, or symptom resolution. CDR3 length equals 15 residues. The germline CDR1 and CDR2 sequences are SGHRS and YFSETQ. Trimming at V came to 4 bases and at J to 7 bases, leaving 8 bases not matched to a gene. Profiled with immunoSEQ multiplex PCR; TCRdb holds only in-frame clones, not every one. This table has roughly 330,000 clones, around 87% appearing once.

V gene TRBV5-1 combines with J gene TRBJ1-6; 7 bases fit TRBD1. The clonotype was recovered from a woman in her twenties or thirties who had recovered from COVID-19. Sequencing used PBMCs or T cells enriched from blood (not recorded which). DNA of the CDR3: TGCGCCAGCAGCCCATGGACAGGTTCGAATTCACCCCTCCACTTT. Residues: CASSPWTGSNSPLHF.